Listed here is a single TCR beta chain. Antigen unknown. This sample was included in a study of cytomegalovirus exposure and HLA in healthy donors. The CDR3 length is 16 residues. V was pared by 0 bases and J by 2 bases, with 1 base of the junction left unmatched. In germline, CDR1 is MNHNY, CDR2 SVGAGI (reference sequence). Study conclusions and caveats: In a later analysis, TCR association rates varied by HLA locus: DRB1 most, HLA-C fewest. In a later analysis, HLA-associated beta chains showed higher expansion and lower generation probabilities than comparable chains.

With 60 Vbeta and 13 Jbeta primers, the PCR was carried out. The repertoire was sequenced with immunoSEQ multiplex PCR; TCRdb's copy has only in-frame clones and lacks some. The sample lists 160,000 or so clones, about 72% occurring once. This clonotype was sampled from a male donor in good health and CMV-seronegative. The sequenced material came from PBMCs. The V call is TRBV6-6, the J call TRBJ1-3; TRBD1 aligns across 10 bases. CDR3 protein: CASSYSGTGAGNTIYF. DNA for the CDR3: TGTGCCAGCAGTTACTCTGGGACAGGGGCTGGAAACACCATATATTTT.